This T cell receptor beta chain was sequenced in a study of cytomegalovirus exposure and HLA in healthy donors. Study conclusions and caveats: Reportedly, TCR beta sequences accurately predicted HLA-A and HLA-B alleles in most subjects. Associated with cytomegalovirus, according to the listing, were approximately 160 TCR beta chains.

The J segment lost 0 bases and the V segment lost 4 bases, leaving 11 bases of the junction unmatched. Germline assignment: CDR1 SGHVS and CDR2 FQNEAQ. The CDR3 has 18 residues. 13 Jbeta primers and 60 Vbeta primers were used for the PCR. Profiling relied on immunoSEQ multiplex PCR, and the TCRdb table lists in-frame clones only, not all of them. The sample lists 140,000 or so clones; 65% to 85% were seen once. As concerns this clone: What it binds is not known.

J is TRBJ2-1 and V is TRBV7-8; 8 bases map to TRBD2. The sequencing sample was made of PBMCs. The source of this sequence is a male donor in good health and CMV-seronegative. The CDR3 DNA is TGTGCCAGCAGCTCCTCCGGGGCCAGCGGGAGCTCCTACAATGAGCAGTTCTTC. It yields the protein CASSSSGASGSSYNEQFF.